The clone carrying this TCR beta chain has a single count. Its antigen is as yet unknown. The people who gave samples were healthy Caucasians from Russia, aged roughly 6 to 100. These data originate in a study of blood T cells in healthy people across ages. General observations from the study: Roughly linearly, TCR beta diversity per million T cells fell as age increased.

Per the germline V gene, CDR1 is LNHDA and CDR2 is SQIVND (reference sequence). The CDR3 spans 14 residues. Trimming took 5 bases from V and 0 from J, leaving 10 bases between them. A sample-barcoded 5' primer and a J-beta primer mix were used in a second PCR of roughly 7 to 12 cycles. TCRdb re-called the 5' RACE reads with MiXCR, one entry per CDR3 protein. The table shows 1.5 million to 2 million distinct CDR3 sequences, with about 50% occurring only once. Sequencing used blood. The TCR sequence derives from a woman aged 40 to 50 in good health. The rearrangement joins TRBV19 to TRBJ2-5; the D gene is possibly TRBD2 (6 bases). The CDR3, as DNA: TGTGCCAGTAGTCCGGGGGACCACCAAGAGACCCAGTACTTC. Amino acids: CASSPGDHQETQYF. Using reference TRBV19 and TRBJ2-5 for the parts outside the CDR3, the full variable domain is DGGITQSPKYLFRKEGQNVTLSCEQNLNHDAMYWYRQDPGQGLRLIYYSQIVNDFQKGDIAEGYSVSREKKESFPLTVTSAQKNPTAFYLCASSPGDHQETQYFGPGTRLLVL.